This T cell receptor (beta chain) stems from a study of blood T cell repertoires in COVID-19. Authors' analysis steps: Amplification of reference gene primers was used by the study to estimate nucleated cell counts. Only in-frame clones appear in the TCRdb table, and some are missing; sequencing was by immunoSEQ multiplex PCR. Clone size and V and J calls were adopted from that table, with D and trimming inferred from the DNA. Altogether tens of thousands of clones are present, 88% being singletons, with the ten largest covering roughly an eighth. The CDR3 loop spans 18 amino acids. The germline V and J ends were trimmed by 4 bases and 1 base, with 20 bases remaining between them. CDR1 and CDR2 from the germline V gene are SGHRS and YFSETQ.

This receptor was identified in a human donor with active COVID-19. The donor label of this sample is uncertain. Sequencing used peripheral blood. V gene TRBV5-1 combines with J gene TRBJ2-2; possible D gene TRBD2, 6 bases. CDR3 protein: CASSPSLGGSWNTGELFF. CDR3 in DNA: TGCGCCAGCAGCCCCAGTCTGGGGGGAAGCTGGAACACCGGGGAGCTGTTTTTT.